Listed below are T cell receptor beta chains from one sample, sequenced in a study of cytomegalovirus exposure and HLA in healthy donors. Assay: immunoSEQ multiplex PCR; the TCRdb copy retains only in-frame clones and omits some. The sample lists around 130,000 clones, 65% to 80% occurring once. The source material was PBMCs. Receptors originate from a woman in her twenties or thirties in good health and CMV-seronegative. CDR3s include the opening cysteine and the closing phenylalanine or tryptophan. Fields, in order: J gene, clone size, D gene, V gene, CDR3 protein, CDR3 DNA. The D gene is left open where the match is weak. Size is stated for part of the rows, as once, few or many counts, or as a class when the clone is expanded.

J: TRBJ2-1; size: -; D: TRBD2; V: TRBV7-2; CDR3: CASSIVAGGNYEQFF; DNA: TGTGCCAGCAGCATCGTAGCGGGGGGGAACTATGAGCAGTTCTTC
J: TRBJ1-1; size: few; D: -; V: TRBV14; CDR3: CASSQDPSSTEAFF; DNA: TGTGCCAGCAGCCAAGATCCGTCCAGCACTGAAGCTTTCTTT
J: TRBJ1-3; size: -; D: -; V: TRBV9; CDR3: CASSVSGWDGNTIYF; DNA: TGTGCCAGCAGCGTATCAGGGTGGGATGGAAACACCATATATTTT
J: TRBJ2-7; size: few; D: -; V: TRBV10-2; CDR3: CASSGLAGSYEQYF; DNA: TGCGCCAGCAGTGGTTTGGCGGGCAGCTACGAGCAGTACTTC
J: TRBJ1-6; size: -; D: -; V: TRBV11-2; CDR3: CASSFGPQGLGSPLHF; DNA: TGTGCCAGCAGCTTCGGCCCCCAGGGGTTGGGTTCACCCCTCCACTTT
J: TRBJ2-7; size: -; D: -; V: TRBV5-5; CDR3: CASSPPQYEQYF; DNA: TGTGCCAGCAGCCCGCCCCAGTACGAGCAGTACTTC
J: TRBJ1-5; size: few; D: -; V: TRBV7-8; CDR3: CASSLDVGREGIGNQPQHF; DNA: TGTGCCAGCAGCTTAGATGTCGGCAGGGAGGGGATAGGCAATCAGCCCCAGCATTTT
J: TRBJ2-2; size: few; D: TRBD2; V: TRBV11-3; CDR3: CASSPGLADTGELFF; DNA: TGTGCCAGCAGCCCGGGACTAGCGGACACCGGGGAGCTGTTTTTT
J: TRBJ2-7; size: -; D: -; V: TRBV6-5; CDR3: CASSERVGGEQYF; DNA: TGTGCCAGCAGTGAAAGGGTAGGGGGCGAGCAGTACTTC
J: TRBJ2-5; size: -; D: -; V: TRBV7-2; CDR3: CASSFQQGPETQYF; DNA: TGTGCCAGCAGCTTTCAACAGGGACCGGAGACCCAGTACTTC
J: TRBJ2-7; size: -; D: -; V: TRBV2; CDR3: CASSESPRTTGRHEQYF; DNA: TGTGCCAGCAGTGAAAGCCCGAGGACGACAGGGAGGCACGAGCAGTACTTC
J: TRBJ1-5; size: -; D: TRBD1; V: TRBV19; CDR3: CASSIGGQGAYQPQHF; DNA: TGTGCCAGTAGTATCGGGGGACAGGGGGCTTATCAGCCCCAGCATTTT
J: TRBJ1-6; size: -; D: -; V: TRBV18; CDR3: CASSSRTDAPYNSPLHF; DNA: TGTGCCAGCTCATCCCGGACAGACGCACCCTATAATTCACCCCTCCACTTT
J: TRBJ2-6; size: -; D: -; V: TRBV7-9; CDR3: CASSTVSGANVLTF; DNA: TGTGCCAGCAGCACAGTCTCTGGGGCCAACGTCCTGACTTTC
J: TRBJ1-2; size: -; D: -; V: TRBV18; CDR3: CASSPTTLLGYTF; DNA: TGTGCCAGCTCACCAACCACTCTCCTGGGCTACACCTTC
J: TRBJ1-2; size: -; D: TRBD1; V: TRBV6-5; CDR3: CASSSTGNYGYTF; DNA: TGTGCCAGCAGTTCGACAGGGAACTATGGCTACACCTTC
J: TRBJ2-4; size: -; D: -; V: TRBV4-1; CDR3: CASSRDRDSGSKNIQYF; DNA: TGCGCCAGCAGCCGGGATCGGGACTCCGGATCCAAAAACATTCAGTACTTC
J: TRBJ1-1; size: -; D: -; V: TRBV7-6; CDR3: CASSLEEGMHTEAFF; DNA: TGTGCCAGCAGCTTAGAGGAGGGGATGCACACTGAAGCTTTCTTT
J: TRBJ2-1; size: -; D: -; V: TRBV6-5; CDR3: CASSYMVGGAHNEQFF; DNA: TGTGCCAGCAGTTATATGGTCGGCGGCGCTCACAATGAGCAGTTCTTC
J: TRBJ2-5; size: -; D: TRBD1; V: TRBV19; CDR3: CASSIYRGSQETQYF; DNA: TGTGCCAGTAGTATCTACAGGGGGTCTCAAGAGACCCAGTACTTC
J: TRBJ2-3; size: -; D: TRBD2; V: TRBV4-2; CDR3: CASSPAGGGFTDTQYF; DNA: TGTGCCAGCAGCCCCGCGGGGGGGGGATTCACAGATACGCAGTATTTT
J: TRBJ2-5; size: few; D: -; V: TRBV10-2; CDR3: CASAQGAVETQYF; DNA: TGCGCCAGTGCGCAGGGTGCGGTTGAGACCCAGTACTTC
J: TRBJ1-1; size: once; D: -; V: TRBV18; CDR3: CASSPGALNTEAFF; DNA: TGTGCCAGCTCACCAGGGGCCTTGAACACTGAAGCTTTCTTT
J: TRBJ1-2; size: -; D: TRBD1; V: TRBV5-1; CDR3: CASRRGQGAFYGYTF; DNA: TGCGCCAGCAGACGTGGACAGGGGGCCTTCTATGGCTACACCTTC
J: TRBJ2-7; size: few; D: -; V: TRBV6-4; CDR3: CASSSPGETSSYEQYF; DNA: TGTGCCAGCAGTAGCCCGGGGGAGACGAGCTCCTACGAGCAGTACTTC
J: TRBJ1-2; size: -; D: TRBD1; V: TRBV6-5; CDR3: CASSSGQIFGGYTF; DNA: TGTGCCAGCAGTTCGGGACAGATCTTTGGGGGCTACACCTTC
J: TRBJ1-1; size: -; D: TRBD1; V: TRBV2; CDR3: CASSELGTGEKLGTEAFF; DNA: TGTGCCAGCAGTGAATTGGGGACAGGGGAAAAGTTGGGCACTGAAGCTTTCTTT